These T cell receptor beta chains were read from a single sample in a study of cytomegalovirus exposure and HLA in healthy donors. Some clones are missing from TCRdb's copy, which holds only in-frame ones; the method was immunoSEQ multiplex PCR. The sample has around 140,000 clones; 80% are singletons. Specimen: PBMCs. The source is a man aged 35 to 55 in good health and CMV-seronegative. Both conserved end residues are part of each CDR3. A D gene is named only where the DNA matches it firmly. Size is stated for part of the rows, as once, few or many counts, or as a class when the clone is expanded.

NA,TRBJ2-1,TRBD2,TRBV11-2,CASSLNGGANEQFF
NA,TRBJ1-6,TRBD1,TRBV28,CASRLDRTSPLHF
NA,TRBJ1-1,NA,TRBV29-1,CSVENPTGPMNTEAFF
NA,TRBJ2-7,TRBD1,TRBV7-9,CASSGTAYEQYF
NA,TRBJ2-3,TRBD2,TRBV5-4,CASRGGLAGGTDTQYF
NA,TRBJ1-1,TRBD1,TRBV23-1,CASSQSGQGRGTEAFF
NA,TRBJ2-7,NA,TRBV16,CASSQLLYEQYF
once,TRBJ2-3,NA,TRBV28,CASSLFARGPTDTQYF
NA,TRBJ2-1,TRBD2,TRBV5-4,CASSLKLAGGSYNEQFF
NA,TRBJ2-1,TRBD1,TRBV28,CASRNIDRGYYNEQFF
NA,TRBJ1-4,TRBD1,TRBV18,CAGRGQGYEKLFF
NA,TRBJ2-1,NA,TRBV2,CASSLLGGGGEQFF
NA,TRBJ2-2,TRBD2,TRBV27,CASSLSLAGGSNTGELFF
NA,TRBJ1-4,NA,TRBV27,CASSFGRANEKLFF
NA,TRBJ2-1,NA,TRBV25-1,CASRWTADNEQFF
once,TRBJ1-1,NA,TRBV14,CASSQRGEAFF
NA,TRBJ2-2,TRBD2,TRBV10-1,CASSELAGGVNTGELFF
NA,TRBJ2-7,TRBD1,TRBV29-1,CSVESISGTGPYEQYF
NA,TRBJ1-6,TRBD1,TRBV5-6,CASSLLRGHGFSPLHF
NA,TRBJ2-2,NA,TRBV7-9,CASSLVMTGETGELFF
NA,TRBJ2-3,TRBD1,TRBV5-1,CASSPRDRGTDTQYF
NA,TRBJ2-7,TRBD2,TRBV2,CASKLRGGRAYEQYF
NA,TRBJ1-6,TRBD1,TRBV19,CASSINRGDSPLHF
few,TRBJ2-7,TRBD1,TRBV5-5,CASSLEGQGRYEQYF
NA,TRBJ1-1,TRBD1,TRBV19,CASSIGGGTGSGTEAFF
NA,TRBJ2-7,NA,TRBV4-1,CASSQGTASSYEQYF
once,TRBJ2-5,NA,TRBV29-1,CSVAGQVQETQYF
NA,TRBJ2-1,TRBD2,TRBV5-1,CASSPGLAGGLLYNEQFF
NA,TRBJ1-5,NA,TRBV21-1,CASSKAPKGTGWGLDQPQHF
NA,TRBJ2-5,TRBD1,TRBV7-2,CASSSLRGQVQETQYF
NA,TRBJ1-5,NA,TRBV19,CASSLSTGTSNQPQHF
NA,TRBJ1-6,NA,TRBV10-3,CAISEAGADNSPLHF